Shown below are 24 T cell receptor beta chains from a single sample sequenced in a study of blood T cells in healthy people across ages. Through a sample-barcoded 5' primer and a J-beta primer mix, a second PCR was run for about 6 to 12 cycles. MiXCR was run by TCRdb on the 5' RACE reads, yielding one entry per CDR3 protein. Here the sample spans under 2,000,000 distinct CDR3 sequences, just under 50% being singletons. The sequenced sample was blood. These receptors originate from a woman between 35 and 50 years old in good health.

The genes are TRBV5-1 and TRBJ2-7, with D perhaps TRBD2 (6 bases). The germline V gene encodes CDR1 SGHRS and CDR2 YFSETQ. The ends were cut back, 4 bases at V and 0 bases at J, with 17 bases in the middle. The CDR3 has 16 residues. CDR3 nucleotides: TGCGCCAGCAGCACCCTCGGAGCGGGCAGCTCCTACGAGCAGTACTTC. It codes for CASSTLGAGSSYEQYF.

The genes are TRBV20-1 and TRBJ2-5; weak D call: TRBD2 (5 bases). CDR1 is DFQATT and CDR2 is SNEGSKA in the germline V gene (reference sequence). The CDR3 is made up of 11 amino acids. V was clipped by 3 bases and J by 3 bases, with 5 bases between them. In DNA form, the CDR3 reads TGCAGTGCTAGGACTAAAGAGACCCAGTACTTC. As protein: CSARTKETQYF.

The gene calls are TRBV6-1 and TRBJ2-1, with D possibly matching TRBD2 (5 bases). CDR3 length: 15 amino acids. Per the germline V gene, CDR1 is MNHNS and CDR2 is SASEGT. Trimming shortened V by 6 bases and J by 7 bases, and 19 bases separated the two germline ends. CDR3 DNA sequence: TGTGCCAGCAGGTTAAGGCGGGCTATTTGGAATGAGCAGTTCTTC. Its translation is CASRLRRAIWNEQFF.

The V and J genes are TRBV6-2 or TRBV6-3 and TRBJ2-3; TRBD2 aligns across 7 bases. This CDR3 has 16 residues. In germline, CDR1 is MNHEY, CDR2 SVGEGT. The V segment lost 0 bases and the J segment 4 bases; nucleotides outside the gene matches: 7. The CDR3 coding sequence is TGTGCCAGCAGTTACTCGGGGAGGGGAGGAGCAGATACGCAGTATTTT. As protein: CASSYSGRGGADTQYF.

CDR3 sequence: CSATGQGRSPLHF. In nucleotides, the CDR3 is TGCAGTGCTACGGGACAGGGTCGATCACCCCTCCACTTT. The chain is built from TRBV20-1 and TRBJ1-6; 9 positions match TRBD1. Germline CDR1 reads DFQATT; CDR2 reads SNEGSKA (reference sequence). This CDR3 region has 13 residues. Trimming took 4 bases from V and 10 from J; bases not matched to a gene: 5.

This chain joins TRBV29-1 and TRBJ2-1; D is undetermined. Germline lookup yields CDR1 SQVTM and CDR2 ANQGSEA. The CDR3 loop spans 14 amino acids. Deletions cut 3 bases from V and 4 bases from J, with 13 bases between. The CDR3 region is CSVEGKLPYNEQFF. CDR3 DNA: TGCAGCGTTGAGGGTAAACTGCCTTACAATGAGCAGTTCTTC.

This clonotype was seen only a few times. This sequence joins TRBV2 and TRBJ2-7; TRBD2 aligns across 7 bases. The junction had 9 bases not matched to a gene; V was cut back by 10 bases and J by 0 bases. The CDR3 length is 14 residues. Germline CDR1 SNHLY, CDR2 FYNNEI. The CDR3 sequence is CAIMVGGSSYEQYF. Written as DNA, the CDR3 is TGTGCCATCATGGTCGGGGGGAGCTCCTACGAGCAGTACTTC.

The sample holds a few counts of this clonotype. The chain joins TRBV24-1 to TRBJ2-1; the D call may be TRBD1 or TRBD2 (5 bases each). The germline gives CDR1 KGHDR, CDR2 SFDVKD. With 9 bases removed from V and 13 bases from J, the gap between germline ends came to 27 bases. CDR3 size: 15 residues. The CDR3 spells CATRSTGTDKGTQFF. CDR3 sequence (DNA): TGTGCCACCCGGTCCACCGGGACGGACAAGGGGACCCAGTTCTTC.

This rearrangement joins TRBV20-1 to TRBJ2-5; D may be TRBD1 (5 bases). The V gene lost 5 bases and the J gene lost 2 bases, with 9 bases spanning the gap. From germline, CDR1 is DFQATT and CDR2 SNEGSKA (reference sequence). The length of the CDR3 is 12 residues. CDR3 DNA sequence: TGCAGTGCTGACCAGGGTCAAGAGACCCAGTACTTC. Its protein product is CSADQGQETQYF.

A few counts support this clonotype. The chain employs TRBV6-2 or TRBV6-3 and TRBJ2-1; either TRBD1 or TRBD2 may fit D (5 bases each). CDR1 MNHEY and CDR2 SVGEGT come from the germline V gene. Trimming took 3 bases from V and 9 from J, leaving 9 bases between them. The CDR3 length is 12 residues. The CDR3, as DNA: TGTGCCAGCAGTTATTTGGGGGTTGAGCAGTTCTTC. It codes for CASSYLGVEQFF.

The V gene is TRBV3-1, the J gene TRBJ2-1; D is possibly TRBD1 (6 bases). The CDR3 contains 14 residues. The V end was cut by 4 bases, the J end by 5 bases, with 12 bases between. Per germline, CDR1 LGHDT and CDR2 YNNKEL (reference sequence). The CDR3 loop reads CASSPQGGHNEQFF. The CDR3, as DNA: TGTGCCAGCAGCCCACAGGGTGGGCACAATGAGCAGTTCTTC.

The chain employs TRBV20-1 and TRBJ2-4; D is unresolved. The J call is in doubt because the DNA end fits TRBJ2-5 better. The CDR3 loop spans 13 amino acids. CDR1 and CDR2 from the germline V gene are DFQATT and SNEGSKA (reference sequence). CDR3 coding DNA: TGCAGTGCTAGCGTGGTCGTGAAAGAGACCCAGTACTTC. This sequence encodes CSASVVVKETQYF.

The V call is TRBV10-3, the J call TRBJ2-7; D possibly corresponds to TRBD1 (6 bases). The ends were cut back, 2 bases at V and 2 bases at J, with 19 bases in the middle. In germline, CDR1 is ENHRY, CDR2 SYGVKD. The CDR3 spans 17 residues. In DNA form, the CDR3 reads TGTGCCATCAGTGAGACGCCTACCGGGACACGAACCTACGAGCAGTACTTC. Protein sequence: CAISETPTGTRTYEQYF.

DNA of the CDR3: TGTGCCAGCAGACCACAGGGGTTGAGGGAGACCCAGTACTTC. Translating it yields CASRPQGLRETQYF. The chain couples TRBV28 to TRBJ2-5; 7 positions match TRBD1. The CDR3 length is 14 residues. CDR1 MDHEN and CDR2 SYDVKM come from the germline V gene. V trimming: 6 bases; J trimming: 5 bases; junction bases outside the gene matches: 9. Combining the CDR3 with reference TRBV28 and TRBJ2-5 gives the whole variable domain DVKVTQSSRYLVKRTGEKVFLECVQDMDHENMFWYRQDPGLGLRLIYFSYDVKMKEKGDIPEGYSVSREKKERFSLILESASTNQTSMYLCASRPQGLRETQYFGPGTRLLVL.

The chain links TRBV20-1 to TRBJ1-5, with a weak D call TRBD1 (6 bases). The V end was cut by 6 bases, the J end by 6 bases, with 21 bases between. Germline V gene lookup returns CDR1 DFQATT and CDR2 SNEGSKA (reference sequence). This CDR3 is 15 amino acids long. Written as DNA, the CDR3 is TGCAGTGCGTCGGCCAGGGGCCAGATTGGTCAGCCCCAGCATTTT. Translation: CSASARGQIGQPQHF.

The rearrangement links TRBV12-3 or TRBV12-4 to TRBJ1-1; D is unresolved. This CDR3 comprises 13 residues. V dropped 5 bases and J dropped 6 bases, with 13 bases sitting between them. CDR3 DNA: TGTGCCAGCAGTCGGTGGGGTGGCCCTGAAGCTTTCTTT. Protein sequence: CASSRWGGPEAFF.

This clonotype was recorded a few times. This chain joins TRBV6-2 or TRBV6-3 and TRBJ2-5, with D unclear. The CDR3 totals 14 residues. Germline V lookup: CDR1 MNHEY, CDR2 SVGEGT. Trimming took off 3 bases at V and 4 bases at J, with 12 bases between the two ends. CDR3 residues: CASSYRASGETQYF. CDR3 DNA sequence: TGTGCCAGCAGTTATCGGGCTTCGGGAGAGACCCAGTACTTC.

CDR3 nucleotide sequence: TGTGCCAGCAGACCGACTACAGGCACGCAGTATTTT. This translates into CASRPTTGTQYF. The rearrangement uses TRBV12-3 or TRBV12-4 and TRBJ2-3, with D perhaps assigned TRBD1 or TRBD2 (5 bases each). This CDR3 has 12 residues. The V end lost 6 bases, the J end lost 9 bases, and 13 bases lay between the germline ends.

The V and J genes are TRBV3-1 and TRBJ1-1; TRBD1 matches at 7 bases. CDR1 and CDR2 (germline): LGHDT, YNNKEL (reference sequence). The CDR3 contains 16 residues. J lost 0 bases, V lost 4 bases, and 8 bases had no gene match. The CDR3 bases are TGTGCCAGCAGCCCCGGGACAGCCCCGTTGAACACTGAAGCTTTCTTT. Translated, it gives CASSPGTAPLNTEAFF.

This chain connects TRBV29-1 to TRBJ2-2, with D perhaps being TRBD1 or TRBD2 (5 bases each). Trimming removed 6 bases from V and 1 base from J, with 12 bases in between. This CDR3 spans 14 amino acids. CDR1 is SQVTM, CDR2 ANQGSEA, per germline. The CDR3 loop is CSVRRGVNTGELFF. For the CDR3, the DNA is TGCAGCGTCCGAAGAGGGGTGAACACCGGGGAGCTGTTTTTT.

The rearrangement uses TRBV2 and TRBJ1-1; the D is unclear. CDR1 SNHLY and CDR2 FYNNEI come from the germline V gene. CDR3 length: 14 residues. Between the trimmed V and J ends, which lost 4 bases and 6 bases, there was a span of 15 bases. CDR3 sequence: CASSVTERRAEAFF. For the CDR3, the DNA is TGTGCCAGCAGTGTAACAGAGCGTAGGGCTGAAGCTTTCTTT.

This clonotype was seen more than once but under ten times. The V and J genes are TRBV6-6 and TRBJ2-5; no reliable D call. The V gene's germline CDR1 is MNHNY and CDR2 SVGAGI (reference sequence). Trimming stripped 4 bases from V and 1 base from J, with 10 bases between. CDR3 length: 14 residues. CDR3 in DNA: TGTGCCAGCAGTTTATCTTTTACCCAAGAGACCCAGTACTTC. Amino acid sequence: CASSLSFTQETQYF.

This clonotype was recorded a few times. V usage is TRBV27 and J usage is TRBJ2-7; TRBD2 agrees at 8 bases. CDR1 and CDR2 (germline): MNHEY, SMNVEV (reference sequence). CDR3 length: 15 residues. J gave up 4 bases and V 5 bases, and 10 bases lay outside the gene matches. The CDR3 bases are TGTGCCAGCAGTCCCCGGTTAGCGGGACCTTACGAGCAGTACTTC. Amino acids: CASSPRLAGPYEQYF.

With respect to this clonotype: A junction end diverges from the germline sequence, so it may reflect a read error. The chain carries TRBV27 and TRBJ2-5; D is perhaps TRBD1 (6 bases). The germline gives CDR1 MNHEY, CDR2 SMNVEV (reference sequence). CDR3 length: 13 residues. CDR3 coding DNA: TGTGCCAGCAGTTCTACAGGGAAAGAGACCCGGTACTTC. Its translation is CASSSTGKETRYF.